The TCR beta chain described here comes from a study of T-cell memory formation after mild COVID-19 (dated by TCRdb to about 2021). About the investigation overall: TCR sequence clusters from the two donors were found to be largely donor specific. T-cell clones expanding and contracting after mild COVID-19 in a couple of donors were tracked by longitudinal TCRalpha and TCRbeta repertoire sequencing. The cohort comprised two young, previously healthy adult volunteers, one female and one male. The paper's findings and limits, for the study overall: SARS-CoV-2 specificity of the second-wave clones peaking on day 37 was not confirmed. Contracting CD4+ clones were found mainly in CM and EM memory subsets, while CD8+ clones were enriched in EMRA. The detection of some responding clones in pre-infection memory suggests that pre-existing cross-reactive memory T cells joined the SARS-CoV-2 response. Only a couple of mild cases were covered by the study, and larger cohorts that include severe cases with pre-infection samples were considered necessary. From day 15 to 85, contracting clones showed balanced CD4/CD8 phenotypes, whereas a second wave of clones that expanded from day 15 to 37 leaned towards CD4+.

Trimmed from V: 1 base; trimmed from J: 2 bases; junction bases lacking a gene match: 5. From cysteine to valine, the CDR3 is 15 amino acids long. Only the CDR3 portion is preserved as DNA: 45 bases, with reading frame beginning at the first base. CDR1 is given as SEHNR and CDR2 as FQNEAQ, both from the germline V gene (reference sequence). In this sample, this clonotype turned up a few times. What antigen it recognizes has not been identified. Per-base qualities were not stored, and no clone one base away is much larger. Ficoll-Paque density gradient centrifugation was the method used to isolate PBMCs. The instrument given in TCRdb is Illumina NovaSeq 6000. TCRalpha and TCRbeta cDNA libraries were built by 5'RACE with constant-segment primers, adding sample barcodes and unique molecular identifiers. RNA was extracted from every sample with Trizol reagent. Library amplification was performed in two PCR steps, and a second sample barcode and Illumina TruSeq adapters were introduced in the second step. Libraries were sequenced on an Illumina NovaSeq with 2 x 150 bp paired-end reads. For the original study's pipeline: Reads were demultiplexed and collapsed into UMI-guided consensus sequences with migec v1.2.7. Using mixcr v2.1.11, UMI consensuses were aligned to TRA and TRB V and J templates and then assembled into clonotypes. A clonotype was counted as expanded or contracted only if both edgeR and NoisET called the change significant, with noise models trained on biological replicates. For edgeR calls, a false discovery rate-adjusted p below 0.01 and a log2 fold-change threshold of 1 were applied. PCA with hierarchical clustering of max-normalized trajectories of the 1000 most abundant clonotypes was used as exploratory dynamics analysis. Separately sequenced CD4+ and CD8+ repertoires were used to assign a CD4 or CD8 phenotype to each responding clone. TCRdb reprocessed the public reads (quality trimming at Q25 with fastp, clone calling with MiXCR) and kept in-frame beta chains. When rows share a CDR3 protein, they turn into one entry using the most common DNA and genes. The V and J calls were not made by the authors but by TCRdb's processing. The sample table lists a few hundred thousand distinct CDR3 sequences, 10% of them with a count of one. The ten top clones hold roughly 3.2% of the sample.

This sequence was found in a man younger than 30 who had mild COVID-19 (a few samples of this study predate the infection). The sample titles of this study are shuffled in the database, so cell type and time point are left out; the donor was told from shared clones. Recombination linked TRBV7-9 to TRBJ2-7; TRBD1 aligns with 7 central bases. The sequenced material came from PBMCs or a T cell subset sorted from them (not recorded which). The nucleotide sequence reads TGTGCCAGCAGCTTAGGGCAGGGGGAAGCCTACGAGCAGTACGTC. Translation gives CASSLGQGEAYEQYV.